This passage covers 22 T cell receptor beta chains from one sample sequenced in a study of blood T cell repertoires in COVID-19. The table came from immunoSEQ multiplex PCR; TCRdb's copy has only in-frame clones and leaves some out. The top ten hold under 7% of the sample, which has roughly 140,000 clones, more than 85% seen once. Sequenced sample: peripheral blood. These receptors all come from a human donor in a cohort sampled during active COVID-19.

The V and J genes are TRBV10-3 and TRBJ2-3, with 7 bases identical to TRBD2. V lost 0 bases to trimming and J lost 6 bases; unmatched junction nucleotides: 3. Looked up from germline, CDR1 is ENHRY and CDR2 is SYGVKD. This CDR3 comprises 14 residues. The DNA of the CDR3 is TGTGCCATCAGTGAGTCGGAGGGAGGGGATACGCAGTATTTT. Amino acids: CAISESEGGDTQYF.

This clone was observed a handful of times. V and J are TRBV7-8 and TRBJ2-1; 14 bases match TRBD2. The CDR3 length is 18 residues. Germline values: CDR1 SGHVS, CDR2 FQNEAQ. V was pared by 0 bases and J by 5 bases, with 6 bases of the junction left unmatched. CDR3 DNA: TGTGCCAGCAGCTTAGCGGGACTAGCGGGAGAATATGACAATGAGCAGTTCTTC. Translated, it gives CASSLAGLAGEYDNEQFF.

The CDR3 region has the DNA TGTGCCAGCAGCCAACAACAGAACACTGAAGCTTTCTTT. The encoded protein is CASSQQQNTEAFF. The rearrangement uses TRBV14 and TRBJ1-1; D is ambiguous. Trimming left V 2 bases short and J 1 base short, with 5 bases between. There are 13 residues in the CDR3. Germline V lookup: CDR1 SGHDN, CDR2 FVKESK.

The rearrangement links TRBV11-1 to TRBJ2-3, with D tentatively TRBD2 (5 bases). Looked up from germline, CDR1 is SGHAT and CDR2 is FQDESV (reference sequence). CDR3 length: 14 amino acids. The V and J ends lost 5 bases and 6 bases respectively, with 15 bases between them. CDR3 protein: CASSPPEGWDTQYF. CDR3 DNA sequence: TGTGCCAGCAGCCCTCCCGAGGGTTGGGATACGCAGTATTTT.

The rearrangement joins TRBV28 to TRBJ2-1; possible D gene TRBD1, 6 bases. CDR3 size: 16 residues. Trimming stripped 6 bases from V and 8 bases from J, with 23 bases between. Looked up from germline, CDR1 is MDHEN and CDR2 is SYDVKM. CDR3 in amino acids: CASSLGAVATYDEQFF. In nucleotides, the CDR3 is TGTGCCAGCAGCCTGGGGGCGGTCGCTACTTACGATGAGCAGTTCTTC. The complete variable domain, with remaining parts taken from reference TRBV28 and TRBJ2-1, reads DVKVTQSSRYLVKRTGEKVFLECVQDMDHENMFWYRQDPGLGLRLIYFSYDVKMKEKGDIPEGYSVSREKKERFSLILESASTNQTSMYLCASSLGAVATYDEQFFGPGTRLTVL.

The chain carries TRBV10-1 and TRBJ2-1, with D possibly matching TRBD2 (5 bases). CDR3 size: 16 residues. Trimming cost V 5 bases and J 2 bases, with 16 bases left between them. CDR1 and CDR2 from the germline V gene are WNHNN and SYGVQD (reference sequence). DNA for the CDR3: TGCGCCAGCAGTAAAGGTGGAAGCGGCACCTACAATGAGCAGTTCTTC. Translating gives CASSKGGSGTYNEQFF.

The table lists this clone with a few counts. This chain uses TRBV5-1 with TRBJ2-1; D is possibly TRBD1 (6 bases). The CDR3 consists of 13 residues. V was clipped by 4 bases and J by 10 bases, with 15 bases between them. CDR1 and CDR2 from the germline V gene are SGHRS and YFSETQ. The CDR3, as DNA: TGCGCCAGCAGCCCCCCTGGGGGCAGCGAGCAGTTCTTC. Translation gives CASSPPGGSEQFF.

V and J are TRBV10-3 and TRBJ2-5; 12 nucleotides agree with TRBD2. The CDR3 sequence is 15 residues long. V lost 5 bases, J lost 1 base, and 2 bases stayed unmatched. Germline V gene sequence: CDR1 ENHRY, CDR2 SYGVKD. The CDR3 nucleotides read TGTGCCATCAGTACTAGCGGGGGGCTCCAAGAGACCCAGTACTTC. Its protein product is CAISTSGGLQETQYF.

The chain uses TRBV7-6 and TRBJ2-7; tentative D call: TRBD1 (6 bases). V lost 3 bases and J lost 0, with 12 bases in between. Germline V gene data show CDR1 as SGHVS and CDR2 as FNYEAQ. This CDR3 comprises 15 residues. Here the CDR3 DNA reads TGTGCCAGCAGCTTTGGGGACACCCACTCCTACGAGCAGTACTTC. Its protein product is CASSFGDTHSYEQYF.

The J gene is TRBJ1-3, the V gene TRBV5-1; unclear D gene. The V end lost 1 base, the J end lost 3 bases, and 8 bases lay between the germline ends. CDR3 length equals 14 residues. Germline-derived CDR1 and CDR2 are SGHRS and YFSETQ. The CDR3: CASSLRGGGNTIYF. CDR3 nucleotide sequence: TGCGCCAGCAGCTTGCGGGGAGGTGGAAACACCATATATTTT.

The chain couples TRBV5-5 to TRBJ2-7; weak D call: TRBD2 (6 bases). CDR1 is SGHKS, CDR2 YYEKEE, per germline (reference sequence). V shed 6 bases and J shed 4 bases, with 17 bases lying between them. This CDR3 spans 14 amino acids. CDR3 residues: CASMRTIQSYEQYF. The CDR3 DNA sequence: TGTGCCAGCATGAGGACTATCCAAAGTTACGAGCAGTACTTC.

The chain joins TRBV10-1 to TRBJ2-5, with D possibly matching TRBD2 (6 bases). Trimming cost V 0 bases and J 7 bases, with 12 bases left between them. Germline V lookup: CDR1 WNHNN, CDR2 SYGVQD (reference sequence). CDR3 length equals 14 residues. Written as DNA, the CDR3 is TGCGCCAGCAGTGAGTCACGGCGGGAAGGGACCCAGTACTTC. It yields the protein CASSESRREGTQYF.

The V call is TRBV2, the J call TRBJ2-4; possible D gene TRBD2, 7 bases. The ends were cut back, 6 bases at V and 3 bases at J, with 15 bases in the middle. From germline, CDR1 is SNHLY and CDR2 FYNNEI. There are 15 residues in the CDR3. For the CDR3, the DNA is TGTGCCAGCAGAGACCCGGGGGGCAGCAAAAACATTCAGTACTTC. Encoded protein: CASRDPGGSKNIQYF.

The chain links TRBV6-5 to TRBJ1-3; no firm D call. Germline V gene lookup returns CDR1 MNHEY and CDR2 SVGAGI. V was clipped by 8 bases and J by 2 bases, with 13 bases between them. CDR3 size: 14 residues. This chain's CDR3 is CASRPNRAGNTIYF. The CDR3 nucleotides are TGTGCCAGCCGCCCCAACAGAGCTGGAAACACCATATATTTT.

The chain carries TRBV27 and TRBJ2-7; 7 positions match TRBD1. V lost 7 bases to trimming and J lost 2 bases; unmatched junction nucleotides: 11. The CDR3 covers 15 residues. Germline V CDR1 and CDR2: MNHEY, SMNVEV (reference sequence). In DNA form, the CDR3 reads TGTGCCAGCACCCCTACGGGACAGCACCCCTACGAGCAGTACTTC. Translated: CASTPTGQHPYEQYF.

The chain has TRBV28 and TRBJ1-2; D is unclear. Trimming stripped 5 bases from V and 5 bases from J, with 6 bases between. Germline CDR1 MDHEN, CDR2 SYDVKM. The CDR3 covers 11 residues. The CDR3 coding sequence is TGTGCCAGCAGTCCGGGATATGGCTACACCTTC. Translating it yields CASSPGYGYTF.

The CDR3 DNA sequence: TGTGCCAGCAGCCTTTCAGCGGGAGAGCAGTACTTC. It specifies CASSLSAGEQYF. V gene TRBV3-1 (or the pseudogene TRBV3-2) combines with J gene TRBJ2-7, with TRBD2 matching over 7 bases. Germline values: CDR1 LGHDT, CDR2 YNNKEL (reference sequence). This CDR3 contains 12 residues. The V gene end was trimmed by 4 bases and the J gene end by 7 bases; junction bases not matched to a gene: 4.

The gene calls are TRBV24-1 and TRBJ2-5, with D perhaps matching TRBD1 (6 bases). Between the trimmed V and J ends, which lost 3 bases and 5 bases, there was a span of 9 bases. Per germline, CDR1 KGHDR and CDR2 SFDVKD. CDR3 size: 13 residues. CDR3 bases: TGTGCCACCAGTGATACAGGACAGGAGACCCAGTACTTC. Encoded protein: CATSDTGQETQYF.

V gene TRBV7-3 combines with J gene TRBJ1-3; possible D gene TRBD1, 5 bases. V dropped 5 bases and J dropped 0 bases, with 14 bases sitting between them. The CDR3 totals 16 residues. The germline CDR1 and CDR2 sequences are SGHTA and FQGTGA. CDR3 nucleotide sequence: TGTGCCAGCAGCCCCCCTGACAGCAACTCTGGAAACACCATATATTTT. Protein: CASSPPDSNSGNTIYF.

The DNA for the CDR3 is TGTGCCAGCATGCAAAAAAGCGGGGGAAACACCATATATTTT. Protein product: CASMQKSGGNTIYF. The chain combines TRBV6-5 with TRBJ1-3; D is ambiguous. Germline V gene lookup returns CDR1 MNHEY and CDR2 SVGAGI. This CDR3 has 14 residues. The ends were cut back, 7 bases at V and 4 bases at J, with 14 bases in the middle.

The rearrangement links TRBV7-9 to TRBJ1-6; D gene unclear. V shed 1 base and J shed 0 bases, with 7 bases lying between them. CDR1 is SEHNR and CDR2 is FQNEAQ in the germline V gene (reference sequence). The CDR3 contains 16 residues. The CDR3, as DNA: TGTGCCAGCAGCTTAGAGTTCAGCTCCTATAATTCACCCCTCCACTTT. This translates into CASSLEFSSYNSPLHF.

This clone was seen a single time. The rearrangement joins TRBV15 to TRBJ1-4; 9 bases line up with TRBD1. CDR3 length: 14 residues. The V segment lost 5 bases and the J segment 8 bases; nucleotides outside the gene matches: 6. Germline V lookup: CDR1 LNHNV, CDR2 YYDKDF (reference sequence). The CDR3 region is CATSRRTGEEKLFF. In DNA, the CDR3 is TGTGCCACCAGCCGACGGACAGGGGAGGAAAAACTGTTTTTT.